This TCR beta chain was identified during a study of somatic mutations in cytotoxic T cells in rheumatoid arthritis. The repertoire was sequenced with immunoSEQ multiplex PCR; TCRdb's copy has only in-frame clones and lacks some. The data contain tens of thousands of clones, 78% of them seen just once; the ten biggest clones take up about 11%. Study-wide points: Some patients, about an eighth of the 65, had a largest CD8+ clone that exceeded 20% of CD8+ cells.

Comments on this clone: Its antigen remains unknown.

V dropped 9 bases and J dropped 2; count of bases not matched to a gene: 10. The CDR3 has 15 amino acids. The germline V gene encodes CDR1 ENHRY and CDR2 SYGVKD. Sequencing was performed on CD8+ T cells sorted from blood. The clonotype originates from an adult with rheumatoid arthritis. The V call is TRBV10-3, the J call TRBJ2-7, with TRBD1 matching over 10 bases. CDR3 in amino acids: CAIMPGTGAPYEQYF. The CDR3 region has the DNA TGTGCCATAATGCCCGGGACAGGGGCTCCCTACGAGCAGTACTTC.